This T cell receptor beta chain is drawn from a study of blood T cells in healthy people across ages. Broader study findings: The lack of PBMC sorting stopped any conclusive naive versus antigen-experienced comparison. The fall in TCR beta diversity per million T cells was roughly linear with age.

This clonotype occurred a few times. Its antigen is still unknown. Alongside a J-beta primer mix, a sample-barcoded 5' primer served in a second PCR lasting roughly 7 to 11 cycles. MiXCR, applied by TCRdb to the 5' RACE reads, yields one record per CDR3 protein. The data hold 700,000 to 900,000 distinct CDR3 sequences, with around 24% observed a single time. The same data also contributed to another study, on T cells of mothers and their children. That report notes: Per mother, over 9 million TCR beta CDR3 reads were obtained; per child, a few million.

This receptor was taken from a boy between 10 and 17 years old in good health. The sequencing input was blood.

The CDR3 DNA reads as TGCAGCGTGACTAGCGGACCCACAGATACGCAGTATTTT. Translating it yields CSVTSGPTDTQYF. V and J are TRBV29-1 and TRBJ2-3, with 9 bases fitting TRBD2. Germline V CDR1 and CDR2: SQVTM, ANQGSEA. Trimming removed 6 bases from V and 2 bases from J; junction bases left unmatched: 3. The CDR3 sequence is 13 residues long.